The 23 T cell receptor beta chains below come from one sample, sequenced in a study of graft-versus-host responses after intestinal transplantation. The repertoire was sequenced with immunoSEQ multiplex PCR; TCRdb's copy has only in-frame clones and lacks some. The table includes about 25,000 clones, about 95% detected once. Sequenced here: PBMCs, sampled more than 29 days after intestinal transplant. These receptors originate from a human patient who received an intestinal transplant, so some T cells may come from the graft donor.

V usage is TRBV9 and J usage is TRBJ2-3, with TRBD2 matching 11 bases. Germline trimming cut 3 bases from V and 10 bases from J; bases unmatched to any gene: 13. Germline V lookup: CDR1 SGDLS, CDR2 YYNGEE. The CDR3 runs to 16 residues. The CDR3 sequence: CASSAPGIAGGQAQYF. Here the CDR3 DNA reads TGTGCCAGCAGCGCCCCCGGGATAGCGGGGGGGCAGGCGCAGTATTTT.

The J gene is TRBJ2-7, the V gene TRBV7-6; 13 bases are shared with TRBD2. The junction had 7 bases not matched to a gene; V was cut back by 0 bases and J by 2 bases. Germline V lookup: CDR1 SGHVS, CDR2 FNYEAQ. This CDR3 has 18 residues. The CDR3 region is CASSLAAGLAGPTYEQYF. Written as DNA, the CDR3 is TGTGCCAGCAGCTTAGCAGCGGGACTAGCGGGACCTACCTACGAGCAGTACTTC.

Comment on this clone: This sample includes further DNA sequences coding for the same CDR3. The chain recombines TRBV7-2 with TRBJ2-3; weak D call: TRBD1 (5 bases). The CDR3 totals 15 residues. Looked up from germline, CDR1 is SGHTA and CDR2 is FQGNSA. V was trimmed by 1 base and J by 1 base, leaving 9 bases between them. The CDR3 here is CASSLVGRGTDTQYF. CDR3 in DNA: TGTGCCAGCAGCTTAGTTGGCAGGGGCACAGATACGCAGTATTTT.

The chain links TRBV5-5 to TRBJ2-7; D is undetermined. The CDR3 is 17 residues long. Germline V lookup: CDR1 SGHKS, CDR2 YYEKEE (reference sequence). V lost 2 bases and J 0 bases, leaving 18 bases between the germline ends. CDR3 sequence reads: CASSLSTTDPSSYEQYF. The CDR3 coding sequence is TGTGCCAGCAGCTTATCGACGACCGATCCTAGCTCCTACGAGCAGTACTTC.

This chain connects TRBV5-5 to TRBJ1-4; tentatively, D is TRBD1 (5 bases). The CDR3 contains 14 residues. Per the germline V gene, CDR1 is SGHKS and CDR2 is YYEKEE (reference sequence). Trimming shortened V by 5 bases and J by 4 bases, and 12 bases separated the two germline ends. CDR3 region: CASSWQGLNEKLFF. CDR3 in DNA: TGTGCCAGCAGTTGGCAGGGTCTTAATGAAAAACTGTTTTTT.

The CDR3 sequence: CASSLVGSLDEQYF. Here the CDR3 DNA reads TGCGCCAGCAGCCTGGTTGGCTCCTTGGACGAGCAGTACTTC. The chain combines TRBV5-1 with TRBJ2-7; D unclear. CDR1 and CDR2 (germline): SGHRS, YFSETQ. Trimming took off 4 bases at V and 5 bases at J, with 16 bases between the two ends. The CDR3 loop spans 14 amino acids.

The V gene is TRBV11-3, the J gene TRBJ1-1; D remains unclear. The V gene's germline CDR1 is SGHNT and CDR2 YENEEA. This CDR3 is 12 amino acids long. The V gene lost 3 bases and the J gene lost 2 bases, with 4 bases spanning the gap. CDR3 in amino acids: CASSFDNTEAFF. For the CDR3, the DNA is TGTGCCAGCAGCTTCGACAACACTGAAGCTTTCTTT. The complete variable domain, with remaining parts taken from reference TRBV11-3 and TRBJ1-1, reads EAGVVQSPRYKIIEKKQPVAFWCNPISGHNTLYWYLQNLGQGPELLIRYENEEAVDDSQLPKDRFSAERLKGVDSTLKIQPAELGDSAVYLCASSFDNTEAFFGQGTRLTVV.

The rearrangement uses TRBV9 and TRBJ1-1, with D tentatively TRBD1 (6 bases). This CDR3 region has 15 residues. The germline V gene encodes CDR1 SGDLS and CDR2 YYNGEE. The ends were cut back, 0 bases at V and 4 bases at J, with 13 bases in the middle. The CDR3 is CASSVGAGAGTEAFF. In DNA, the CDR3 is TGTGCCAGCAGCGTAGGGGCGGGGGCCGGCACTGAAGCTTTCTTT.

The V gene is TRBV6-1, the J gene TRBJ1-1, with 7 bases fitting TRBD1. V shed 1 base, J shed 3 bases, and the junction held 14 bases outside the gene matches. CDR1 MNHNS and CDR2 SASEGT come from the germline V gene. The CDR3 covers 18 residues. The CDR3 DNA sequence: TGTGCCAGCAGTGAAGGGTTGGGGCAGGGGGAGTTCGACACTGAAGCTTTCTTT. It specifies CASSEGLGQGEFDTEAFF.

The V and J genes are TRBV5-1 and TRBJ1-1, with 7 positions matching TRBD1. The V segment lost 0 bases and the J segment 6 bases; nucleotides outside the gene matches: 14. The CDR3 covers 17 residues. The V gene's germline CDR1 is SGHRS and CDR2 YFSETQ. The CDR3 sequence is CASSLAEGAQIRSEAFF. The CDR3 nucleotides read TGCGCCAGCAGCTTGGCAGAGGGGGCGCAAATTAGGTCTGAAGCTTTCTTT.

This chain connects TRBV11-2 to TRBJ2-1; D call uncertain. The CDR3 contains 18 residues. Trimming left V 2 bases short and J 5 bases short, with 22 bases between. The germline V gene encodes CDR1 SGHAT and CDR2 FQNNGV. This CDR3 is CASSLSPIPPTANNEQFF. The CDR3 DNA reads TGTGCCAGCAGCTTATCTCCTATCCCCCCCACAGCGAACAATGAGCAGTTCTTC.

The chain joins TRBV7-2 to TRBJ2-3; D call uncertain. The V gene's germline CDR1 is SGHTA and CDR2 FQGNSA. The CDR3 is made up of 15 amino acids. V was shortened by 0 bases and J by 2 bases, with 9 bases between the two germline ends. CDR3 DNA: TGTGCCAGCAGCTTAGCTAGCCCGACCACAGATACGCAGTATTTT. Translating it yields CASSLASPTTDTQYF.

The genes are TRBV7-9 and TRBJ1-2, with no clear D. This CDR3 has 12 amino acids. V lost 1 base, J lost 10 bases, and 10 bases lay in between. The V gene's germline CDR1 is SEHNR and CDR2 FQNEAQ (reference sequence). CDR3 DNA sequence: TGTGCCAGCAGCTTAGGGGCCCCGGACTACACCTTC. Its translation: CASSLGAPDYTF.

The chain joins TRBV5-1 to TRBJ1-1; 10 bases fit TRBD1. V lost 4 bases and J lost 3; bases outside the gene matches: 3. Looked up from germline, CDR1 is SGHRS and CDR2 is YFSETQ. This CDR3 has 14 amino acids. The CDR3 protein is CASSPGTGDTEAFF. The CDR3 coding sequence is TGCGCCAGCAGCCCTGGGACAGGGGACACTGAAGCTTTCTTT.

The chain is built from TRBV5-1 and TRBJ1-2; D remains ambiguous. This CDR3 contains 17 residues. The V and J ends lost 1 base and 4 bases respectively, with 20 bases between them. The germline V gene has CDR1 SGHRS and CDR2 YFSETQ. CDR3 DNA: TGCGCCAGCAGCTTGAACCCCCCGAGAGCCCTAATCTATGGCTACACCTTC. It yields the protein CASSLNPPRALIYGYTF.

V usage is TRBV18 and J usage is TRBJ2-5; D is unclear. TRBJ2-7 matches the DNA end more closely, so the J call is doubtful. The V gene's germline CDR1 is KGHSH and CDR2 LQKENI. The CDR3 has 14 amino acids. CDR3 DNA sequence: TGTGCCAGCTCACCTTCCAGGAACACCTACGAGCAGTACTTC. Amino acid sequence: CASSPSRNTYEQYF.

This chain uses TRBV11-2 with TRBJ1-2; no definite D call. CDR3 length equals 15 residues. Germline CDR1 SGHAT, CDR2 FQNNGV. V was clipped by 5 bases and J by 4 bases, with 17 bases between them. CDR3 loop: CASSRLGLLGYGYTF. DNA for the CDR3: TGTGCCAGCAGCCGCCTGGGTCTTCTTGGCTATGGCTACACCTTC.

The V and J genes are TRBV7-9 and TRBJ1-3; D gene unclear. CDR1 and CDR2 from the germline V gene are SEHNR and FQNEAQ (reference sequence). The length of the CDR3 is 15 residues. The V end lost 5 bases, the J end lost 3 bases, and 14 bases lay between the germline ends. The CDR3 spells CASSASLVVGNTIYF. CDR3 nucleotides: TGTGCCAGCAGCGCGTCTCTGGTGGTTGGAAACACCATATATTTT.

The chain couples TRBV5-1 to TRBJ2-3, with D perhaps matching TRBD1 (6 bases). Per germline, CDR1 SGHRS and CDR2 YFSETQ. V lost 0 bases and J 0 bases, leaving 8 bases between the germline ends. The CDR3 has 15 amino acids. The CDR3 here is CASSLGQVSTDTQYF. DNA for the CDR3: TGCGCCAGCAGCTTGGGACAGGTTAGCACAGATACGCAGTATTTT.

The chain recombines TRBV7-2 with TRBJ2-7, with 10 positions matching TRBD2. This CDR3 comprises 14 residues. The junction had 1 base not matched to a gene; V was cut back by 1 base and J by 4 bases. Germline assignment: CDR1 SGHTA and CDR2 FQGNSA. CDR3 in amino acids: CASSLGAGGYEQYF. The CDR3 nucleotides are TGTGCCAGCAGCTTAGGAGCGGGGGGGTACGAGCAGTACTTC.

V gene TRBV15 combines with J gene TRBJ1-2; 12 bases map to TRBD1. Germline-derived CDR1 and CDR2 are LNHNV and YYDKDF (reference sequence). There are 17 residues in the CDR3. V trimming: 4 bases; J trimming: 4 bases; junction bases outside the gene matches: 10. The CDR3 nucleotides are TGTGCCACCAGCACCAGGGACAGGGGGCCGATTCGCTATGGCTACACCTTC. Translated: CATSTRDRGPIRYGYTF.

The chain carries TRBV28 and TRBJ1-1; D gene uncertain. CDR1 and CDR2 from the germline V gene are MDHEN and SYDVKM. Trimming removed 3 bases from V and 2 bases from J, with 10 bases in between. CDR3 length: 14 amino acids. This CDR3 is CASSFELLNTEAFF. Written as DNA, the CDR3 is TGTGCCAGCAGTTTTGAGTTGCTCAACACTGAAGCTTTCTTT.

The CDR3 DNA follows: TGTGCCAGCAGTTTTACCGACATAGGGAAAGGAAACACCATATATTTT. This gives the protein CASSFTDIGKGNTIYF. The V gene is TRBV2, the J gene TRBJ1-3, with unresolved D. Trimming removed 5 bases at V and 4 bases at J, with 18 bases between. There are 16 residues in the CDR3. In germline, CDR1 is SNHLY, CDR2 FYNNEI.